This TCR beta chain originates from a study of shared clonotypes between healthy human individuals. Study at large: Three CD4 naive, three CD4 memory, two CD8 naive and one CD8 memory plate were used per donor. General study points: Some naive CD4 clonotypes, around 5%, turned up in common across a handful of donors.

Remarks on this clone: Its antigen is still unknown.

The method was immunoSEQ multiplex PCR; TCRdb's version includes in-frame clones alone and lacks a portion of them. The profile shows millions of clones, 95% of them singletons. HIV-negative, healthy adults without recent acute infections or vaccinations were the donors. The CDR3 runs 12 residues. Germline V lookup: CDR1 MNHEY, CDR2 SVGAGI. V was clipped by 4 bases and J by 8 bases; unmatched bases: 2. The receptor was isolated from a man aged 18 to 35 in good health. V and J are TRBV6-5 and TRBJ1-5; 7 bases agree with TRBD1. Material: naive CD4+ T cells sorted from blood. Subset given: CD45RA+ positively selected. This CDR3 reads CASSSTGEPQHF. The CDR3 DNA is TGTGCCAGCAGTTCAACAGGGGAGCCCCAGCATTTT.